This T cell receptor beta chain originates from a study of blood T cell repertoires in COVID-19. Study-wide context: Acute and convalescent COVID-19 specimens originated in the United States, Italy and Spain.

This table comes from immunoSEQ multiplex PCR, and its TCRdb copy is limited to in-frame clones, with some not included. The table has about 300,000 clones, about four fifths seen once. Germline CDR1 is LNHDA and CDR2 is SQIVND (reference sequence). After removal of 5 bases from V and 3 bases from J, the junction contained 7 bases not matched to a gene. CDR3 length equals 15 residues. The sequence came from a woman aged 45-65 years who had recovered from COVID-19. The chain uses TRBV19 and TRBJ1-5; 7 bases align to TRBD1. The sample consisted of peripheral blood. The CDR3 bases are TGTGCCAGTAGTGTACCGGGACAGTACAATCAGCCCCAGCATTTT. Protein sequence: CASSVPGQYNQPQHF.